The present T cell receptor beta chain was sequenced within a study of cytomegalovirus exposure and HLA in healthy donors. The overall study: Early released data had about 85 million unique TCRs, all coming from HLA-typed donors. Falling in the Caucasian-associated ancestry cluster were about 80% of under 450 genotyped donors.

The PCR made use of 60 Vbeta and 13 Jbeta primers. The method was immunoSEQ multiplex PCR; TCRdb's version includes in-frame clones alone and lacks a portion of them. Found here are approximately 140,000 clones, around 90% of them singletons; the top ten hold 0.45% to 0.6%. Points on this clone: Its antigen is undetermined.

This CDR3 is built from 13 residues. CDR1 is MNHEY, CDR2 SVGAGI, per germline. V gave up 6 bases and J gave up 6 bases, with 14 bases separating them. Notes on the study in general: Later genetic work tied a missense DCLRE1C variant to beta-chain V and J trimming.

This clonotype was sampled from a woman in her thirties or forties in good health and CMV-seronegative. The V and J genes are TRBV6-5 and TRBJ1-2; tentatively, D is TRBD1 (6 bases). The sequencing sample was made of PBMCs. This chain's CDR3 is CASSPRGYDGYTF. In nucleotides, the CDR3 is TGTGCCAGCAGCCCCAGGGGATACGATGGCTACACCTTC.